The rows below give T cell receptor beta chains drawn from one sample of a study of shared clonotypes between healthy human individuals. Sequenced by immunoSEQ multiplex PCR; TCRdb stores in-frame clones only, minus some. The sample comprises millions of clones, 85% to 95% of which are singletons, and around 1.7% rests with the top ten. Sequencing input: naive CD8+ T cells from PBMCs. The receptors derive from a man aged 18-30 years in good health. Some clones in this sample may be carry-over from other donors' samples. Both conserved end residues are part of each CDR3. D genes are given only for firm matches. The listing skips clone size in some rows; elsewhere it reads once, few, many or a size class.

abundance	v_gene	j_gene	d_gene	CDR3aa	CDR3nt
.	TRBV7-2	TRBJ2-7	TRBD1	CASSLGTGASYEQYF	TGTGCCAGCAGCTTAGGGACAGGGGCCTCCTACGAGCAGTACTTC
.	TRBV4-1	TRBJ2-7	.	CASSQDDGRGYEQYF	TGCGCCAGCAGCCAAGATGACGGGAGAGGGTACGAGCAGTACTTC
.	TRBV6-1	TRBJ2-5	.	CASSESADPGETQYF	TGTGCCAGCAGTGAAAGCGCTGACCCCGGGGAGACCCAGTACTTC
.	TRBV27	TRBJ2-7	.	CASSWTASSYEQYF	TGTGCCAGCAGTTGGACAGCGTCCTCCTACGAGCAGTACTTC
.	TRBV19	TRBJ1-1	.	CASMSGYTEAFF	TGTGCCAGTATGTCCGGGTACACTGAAGCTTTCTTT
.	TRBV13	TRBJ2-3	.	CASSLGRTGTDTQYF	TGTGCCAGCAGCTTAGGCCGGACTGGCACAGATACGCAGTATTTT
.	TRBV7-3	TRBJ1-2	TRBD1	CASSSGQGVYGYTF	TGTGCCAGCAGCTCCGGACAGGGGGTATATGGCTACACCTTC
.	TRBV29-1	TRBJ2-2	TRBD2	CSVEDSGSGELFF	TGCAGCGTTGAAGACAGCGGGAGCGGGGAGCTGTTTTTT
.	TRBV2	TRBJ2-7	TRBD2	CASSESASGTYEQYF	TGTGCCAGCAGTGAAAGCGCTAGCGGAACCTACGAGCAGTACTTC
once	TRBV29-1	TRBJ2-1	TRBD2	CSVDASGRVEEQFF	TGCAGCGTTGATGCTAGCGGGAGGGTGGAAGAGCAGTTCTTC
.	TRBV28	TRBJ1-5	.	CASSLHSNQPQHF	TGTGCCAGCAGTCTCCATAGCAATCAGCCCCAGCATTTT
.	TRBV27	TRBJ2-1	TRBD2	CASSLAGGGYNEQFF	TGTGCCAGCAGTTTAGCGGGAGGAGGGTACAATGAGCAGTTCTTC
.	TRBV27	TRBJ2-7	TRBD1	CASSFGTAPEQYF	TGTGCCAGCAGTTTTGGGACAGCCCCCGAGCAGTACTTC
.	TRBV5-6	TRBJ2-5	TRBD2	CASSLDGLAGETQYF	TGTGCCAGCAGCCTCGATGGACTAGCGGGAGAGACCCAGTACTTC
few	TRBV28	TRBJ1-5	.	CASPYEQPQHF	TGTGCCAGCCCGTACGAGCAGCCCCAGCATTTT
.	TRBV5-6	TRBJ1-1	.	CASSLVGAGNTEAFF	TGTGCCAGCAGCTTGGTTGGGGCGGGCAACACTGAAGCTTTCTTT
.	TRBV27	TRBJ1-1	TRBD1	CASSWGAGGLTEAFF	TGTGCCAGCAGTTGGGGAGCAGGGGGCCTCACTGAAGCTTTCTTT
.	TRBV15	TRBJ2-7	.	CATSRDFRQGLPRSFEQYF	TGTGCCACCAGCAGAGATTTCAGGCAGGGGCTCCCCAGGAGTTTCGAGCAGTACTTC
.	TRBV7-2	TRBJ2-1	TRBD2	CASSLVGEGRNEQFF	TGTGCCAGCAGCTTAGTGGGGGAGGGCCGCAATGAGCAGTTCTTC
.	TRBV28	TRBJ2-7	.	CASSPNGGPGEQYF	TGTGCCAGCAGTCCCAACGGGGGGCCGGGTGAGCAGTACTTC
.	TRBV27	TRBJ2-3	.	CASSPRHRALTDTQYF	TGTGCCAGCAGTCCCCGTCACAGGGCCCTCACAGATACGCAGTATTTT
.	TRBV10-3	TRBJ1-1	.	CAISGGEASNTEAFF	TGTGCCATCAGCGGCGGGGAAGCCTCGAACACTGAAGCTTTCTTT
few	TRBV20-1	TRBJ1-5	.	CSASINQPQHF	TGCAGTGCTAGCATCAATCAGCCCCAGCATTTT
once	TRBV28	TRBJ2-7	.	CASSLFPAVDYEQYF	TGTGCCAGCAGTTTATTTCCAGCGGTCGACTACGAGCAGTACTTC
.	TRBV27	TRBJ2-5	TRBD2	CASSRGVGETQYF	TGTGCCAGCAGTCGGGGGGTTGGGGAGACCCAGTACTTC
.	TRBV13	TRBJ2-2	.	CASSLVGPDTGELFF	TGTGCCAGCAGCTTAGTGGGACCAGACACCGGGGAGCTGTTTTTT
.	TRBV28	TRBJ2-7	TRBD1	CASSLPRTGESYEQYF	TGTGCCAGCAGTTTACCTCGGACAGGGGAATCCTACGAGCAGTACTTC
.	TRBV11-2	TRBJ1-1	.	CASSPPFGGPNTEAFF	TGTGCCAGCAGCCCCCCGTTTGGAGGGCCAAACACTGAAGCTTTCTTT
.	TRBV6-5	TRBJ2-2	TRBD2	CATRSGRAVGELFF	TGTGCAACCAGGAGCGGGAGGGCCGTCGGGGAGCTGTTTTTT
few	TRBV7-2	TRBJ2-2	TRBD1	CASSVILTGTGELFF	TGTGCCAGCAGCGTAATCTTGACAGGGACCGGGGAGCTGTTTTTT
.	TRBV7-9	TRBJ2-7	TRBD2	CASSTGGHSYEQYF	TGTGCCAGCAGCACGGGGGGGCACTCCTACGAGCAGTACTTC
once	TRBV4-2	TRBJ2-1	.	CASSQDDGGSENNEQFF	TGTGCCAGCAGCCAAGATGACGGGGGCAGCGAAAACAATGAGCAGTTCTTC
.	TRBV5-1	TRBJ2-7	.	CASAGGLGYEQYF	TGCGCCAGCGCGGGTGGGTTGGGCTACGAGCAGTACTTC
.	TRBV7-6	TRBJ1-1	.	CASSLERGRGTEAFF	TGTGCCAGCAGCTTAGAAAGGGGTAGGGGCACTGAAGCTTTCTTT
.	TRBV18	TRBJ2-7	.	CASSPPSPFGGSGEQYF	TGTGCCAGCTCACCACCCTCCCCGTTCGGCGGATCTGGTGAGCAGTACTTC
.	TRBV7-8	TRBJ2-3	TRBD2	CASSSIRLAGTADTQYF	TGTGCCAGCAGCTCGATCCGACTAGCGGGTACGGCAGATACGCAGTATTTT
.	TRBV5-6	TRBJ2-2	.	CASSSDTGELFF	TGTGCCAGCAGCTCTGACACCGGGGAGCTGTTTTTT
.	TRBV10-1	TRBJ1-1	.	CASSDGASWTEAFF	TGCGCCAGCAGTGATGGTGCGAGTTGGACTGAAGCTTTCTTT
.	TRBV27	TRBJ2-7	.	CASSLGGSYEQYF	TGTGCCAGCAGTTTAGGGGGGTCCTACGAGCAGTACTTC
once	TRBV27	TRBJ2-2	TRBD1	CASSPLIGTGAPYTGELFF	TGTGCCAGTAGTCCCCTTATTGGGACAGGGGCACCCTACACCGGGGAGCTGTTTTTT
.	TRBV5-4	TRBJ2-2	.	CASSPGRKTYGHTGELFF	TGTGCCAGCAGCCCCGGACGCAAAACCTATGGGCACACCGGGGAGCTGTTTTTT
.	TRBV2	TRBJ2-1	TRBD2	CASSEHLADIYNEQFF	TGTGCCAGCAGTGAACATCTAGCGGACATTTACAATGAGCAGTTCTTC
.	TRBV4-1	TRBJ2-1	.	CASSQDQGNEQFF	TGCGCCAGCAGCCAAGATCAGGGCAATGAGCAGTTCTTC
.	TRBV20-1	TRBJ1-1	.	CSAAEATEAFF	TGCAGTGCAGCGGAGGCCACTGAAGCTTTCTTT
.	TRBV19	TRBJ2-1	TRBD2	CASSGLALSSYNEQFF	TGTGCCAGTAGTGGACTAGCGCTAAGCTCCTACAATGAGCAGTTCTTC
.	TRBV9	TRBJ2-1	.	CASRGDENEQFF	TGTGCCAGCAGAGGGGATGAGAATGAGCAGTTCTTC
.	TRBV7-3	TRBJ2-4	.	CASSLVGDWKNIQYF	TGTGCCAGCAGCTTAGTAGGGGACTGGAAAAACATTCAGTACTTC
.	TRBV7-9	TRBJ2-5	.	CASSRILQGGETQYF	TGTGCCAGCAGCCGGATATTACAAGGAGGGGAGACCCAGTACTTC
.	TRBV27	TRBJ2-1	.	CASSPSVGDSYNEQFF	TGTGCCAGCAGCCCTAGCGTAGGGGACTCCTACAATGAGCAGTTCTTC
.	TRBV9	TRBJ2-2	.	CASTPGRNTGELFF	TGTGCCAGCACCCCCGGGCGGAACACCGGGGAGCTGTTTTTT
.	TRBV5-6	TRBJ1-1	.	CASSLAGTGTEAFF	TGTGCCAGCAGCTTGGCAGGGACGGGCACTGAAGCTTTCTTT
.	TRBV15	TRBJ2-7	TRBD2	CATSSRTSGSYEQYF	TGTGCCACCAGCAGCCGGACTAGCGGGAGCTACGAGCAGTACTTC
.	TRBV4-1	TRBJ1-4	.	CASSQVASGDEEKLFF	TGCGCCAGCAGCCAAGTGGCCTCAGGGGATGAGGAAAAACTGTTTTTT
.	TRBV27	TRBJ2-7	TRBD2	CASRLGGEQYF	TGTGCCAGTAGATTGGGGGGGGAGCAGTACTTC
.	TRBV2	TRBJ2-1	TRBD1	CASSAGTGGFF	TGTGCCAGCAGCGCCGGGACAGGGGGGTTCTTC
once	TRBV10-3	TRBJ2-3	.	CAISEGEADTQYF	TGTGCCATCAGCGAGGGGGAGGCAGATACGCAGTATTTT
few	TRBV5-1	TRBJ1-1	.	CASSLLTSEAFF	TGCGCCAGCAGCTTGTTGACTTCTGAAGCTTTCTTT
.	TRBV7-9	TRBJ1-1	.	CASSRIQGGGTEAFF	TGTGCCAGCAGCCGAATTCAGGGAGGCGGAACTGAAGCTTTCTTT
few	TRBV28	TRBJ1-1	.	CASSLGPNTEAFF	TGTGCCAGCAGTTTAGGACCTAACACTGAAGCTTTCTTT
once	TRBV15	TRBJ2-2	.	CATSSKSFGELFF	TGTGCCACCAGCAGTAAAAGTTTTGGGGAGCTGTTTTTT